This T cell receptor (beta chain) was documented in a study of blood T cell repertoires in COVID-19. The authors' processing: Reference gene primers were amplified, and this amplification served to estimate nucleated cell counts. Only in-frame clones appear in the TCRdb table, and some are missing; sequencing was by immunoSEQ multiplex PCR. That table furnishes V, J and clone size, whereas the DNA furnished D and trimming. Here the sample spans 310,000 or so clones, approximately 89% being singletons. Germline lookup yields CDR1 SSHAT and CDR2 FNYEAQ (reference sequence). There are 13 residues in the CDR3. Trimming removed 8 bases from V and 2 bases from J, with 12 bases in between.

This TCR came from a woman aged 25-40 years with COVID-19, enrolled during active disease. V usage is TRBV7-7 and J usage is TRBJ2-5; D ambiguous. Sequenced material: peripheral blood. The CDR3 DNA sequence: TGTGCCAGCGCGGCCTCCCGACAAGAGACCCAGTACTTC. Protein product: CASAASRQETQYF.